This TCR beta chain stems from a study of T cell responses to AZD1222 COVID-19 vaccine. Some second doses came at about 4 weeks and others at about 12 weeks; these were pooled. About this clone: As yet, its antigen is unknown.

Study-level findings and limits: Spike-specific TCR breadth and depth grew following two AZD1222 doses. Seropositive status at baseline applied to only 5 to 7 AZD1222 recipients. White British people made up most donors, females outnumbered males, and clonal diversity was possibly underestimated.

Libraries were prepared by immunoSEQ multiplex PCR; TCRdb keeps only in-frame clonotypes and omits some of them. The table lists 120,000 to 150,000 clones, roughly 92% of them singletons. Germline loops: CDR1 SGHTS, CDR2 YDEGEE. The CDR3 consists of 14 residues. Trimming removed 3 bases from V and 4 bases from J, with 13 bases in between. The chain has TRBV5-8 and TRBJ2-5, with D perhaps matching TRBD2 (6 bases). The receptor was derived from an adult who received the AZD1222 COVID-19 vaccine. Sequencing used peripheral blood, obtained 28 days after the second AZD1222 dose. The CDR3 is CASSSRMRGETQYF. DNA of the CDR3: TGTGCCAGCAGCTCACGGATGCGGGGAGAGACCCAGTACTTC.